The next 9 T cell receptor beta chains were all read from a single sample in a study of cytomegalovirus exposure and HLA in healthy donors. 60 Vbeta and 13 Jbeta primers were used in PCR. Sequenced by immunoSEQ multiplex PCR; TCRdb stores in-frame clones only, minus some. The sample lists 90,000 or so clones; just under 80% were seen once. The sample consisted of PBMCs. Receptor source: a woman aged 40 to 50 in good health and CMV-seronegative.

The chain combines TRBV5-4 with TRBJ2-5, with D possibly TRBD1 on 5 matching bases. The better agreement between TRBJ2-7 and the DNA end casts doubt on the J call. The CDR3 totals 13 residues. CDR1 SGHNT and CDR2 YYREEE come from the germline V gene (reference sequence). CDR3 amino acids: CASSGAPYPEQYF. The CDR3 DNA sequence: TGTGCCAGCAGCGGGGCTCCCTACCCCGAGCAGTACTTC.

The rearrangement links TRBV4-2 to TRBJ1-2, with 9 bases matching TRBD1. Germline V lookup: CDR1 LGHNA, CDR2 YNFKEQ. The CDR3 consists of 15 residues. Trimming at V came to 5 bases and at J to 6 bases, leaving 10 bases not matched to a gene. The CDR3 region has the DNA TGTGCCAGCAGCGGACAACCGGGACAGGGCGATGGCTACACCTTC. The encoded protein is CASSGQPGQGDGYTF.

V usage is TRBV6-5 and J usage is TRBJ2-7; D call uncertain. CDR3 length: 13 amino acids. Germline loops: CDR1 MNHEY, CDR2 SVGAGI. The V end was cut by 4 bases, the J end by 6 bases, with 13 bases between. In nucleotides, the CDR3 is TGTGCCAGCAGTTCCGATCAAGAGGTCGAGCAGTACTTC. This encodes CASSSDQEVEQYF.

This chain uses TRBV27 with TRBJ2-7; 14 bases agree with TRBD2. J gave up 4 bases and V 4 bases, and 6 bases lay outside the gene matches. CDR1 is MNHEY and CDR2 is SMNVEV in the germline V gene (reference sequence). The CDR3 spans 16 residues. The CDR3 loop is CASSSDGTSGSYEQYF. The DNA for the CDR3 is TGTGCCAGCAGTTCCGACGGGACTAGCGGGAGTTACGAGCAGTACTTC.

The chain recombines TRBV29-1 with TRBJ1-2, with TRBD1 matching 8 bases. The CDR3 spans 14 residues. Germline trimming cut 5 bases from V and 7 bases from J; bases unmatched to any gene: 12. Germline lookup yields CDR1 SQVTM and CDR2 ANQGSEA. The CDR3 sequence is CSVKKGQGKSGYTF. CDR3 in DNA: TGCAGCGTTAAAAAAGGACAGGGAAAGTCTGGCTACACCTTC.

The rearrangement uses TRBV11-3 and TRBJ2-5; 8 nucleotides match TRBD1. Germline CDR1 and CDR2: SGHNT and YENEEA. The CDR3 covers 14 residues. Trimming took 5 bases from V and 5 from J; bases not matched to a gene: 7. The CDR3 nucleotides are TGTGCCAGCAGCGCAGGGGGCGCGAGGGAGACCCAGTACTTC. Translating it yields CASSAGGARETQYF.

This clone has only a few counts. The chain joins TRBV5-1 to TRBJ1-2; 10 bases agree with TRBD1. This CDR3 is 15 amino acids long. Unmatched junction bases numbered 4, after V lost 3 bases and J lost 2 bases. Germline V gene lookup returns CDR1 SGHRS and CDR2 YFSETQ. The CDR3: CASSWGTGDNYGYTF. As DNA, the CDR3 is TGCGCCAGCAGCTGGGGGACAGGGGACAACTATGGCTACACCTTC.

This clone has only a few counts. The chain has TRBV6-1 and TRBJ2-3; 7 bases agree with TRBD1. The CDR3 length is 15 residues. Unmatched junction bases numbered 5, after V lost 3 bases and J lost 2 bases. Germline lookup yields CDR1 MNHNS and CDR2 SASEGT. The CDR3 is CASSEGQLLTDTQYF. As DNA, the CDR3 is TGTGCCAGCAGTGAGGGACAGCTACTCACAGATACGCAGTATTTT.

The J gene is TRBJ2-1, the V gene TRBV4-3; 11 bases line up with TRBD2. Germline-derived CDR1 and CDR2 are LGHNA and YSLEER. The CDR3 is 17 amino acids. J was trimmed by 9 bases and V by 4 bases; bases with no gene match: 14. The CDR3: CASSPGLAATGGREQFF. The DNA of the CDR3 is TGCGCCAGCAGCCCGGGACTAGCGGCCACCGGGGGGCGTGAGCAGTTCTTC.